A single sample gave rise to the 26 T cell receptor beta chains below, sequenced in a study of blood T cell repertoires in COVID-19. Here immunoSEQ multiplex PCR was the method, and the copy in TCRdb shows in-frame clones only, minus some. The table records about 98,000 clones, around 75% of them present only once. The sample consisted of peripheral blood. The source of these receptors is a man in his 70s with acute or convalescent COVID-19.

This rearrangement joins TRBV19 to TRBJ2-3; TRBD2 agrees at 8 bases. After removal of 5 bases from V and 2 bases from J, the junction contained 6 bases not matched to a gene. Per the germline V gene, CDR1 is LNHDA and CDR2 is SQIVND (reference sequence). The CDR3 contains 15 residues. CDR3 residues: CASSLAGSFTDTQYF. CDR3 coding DNA: TGTGCCAGTAGTTTAGCGGGGAGTTTCACAGATACGCAGTATTTT.

The V and J genes are TRBV27 and TRBJ2-3; perhaps TRBD1 as D (6 bases). V lost 10 bases and J 5 bases, leaving 16 bases between the germline ends. From germline, CDR1 is MNHEY and CDR2 SMNVEV (reference sequence). The CDR3 has 13 residues. The CDR3 coding sequence is TGTGCCATCCGGGACACTAATCAAGATACGCAGTATTTT. It translates to CAIRDTNQDTQYF.

This clone was observed a handful of times. The V and J genes are TRBV18 and TRBJ1-1; TRBD1 aligns across 10 bases. J was trimmed by 7 bases and V by 0 bases; bases with no gene match: 5. Germline V gene sequence: CDR1 KGHSH, CDR2 LQKENI. The CDR3 is 15 residues long. CDR3 loop: CASSPPTGGMGEAFF. The CDR3 DNA sequence: TGTGCCAGCTCACCACCGACAGGGGGCATGGGTGAAGCTTTCTTT.

The chain has TRBV7-8 and TRBJ2-7; D call uncertain. The CDR3 sequence is 17 residues long. Deletions cut 0 bases from V and 2 bases from J, with 17 bases between. Germline CDR1 is SGHVS and CDR2 is FQNEAQ. The CDR3 sequence is CASSLARIGSSPYEQYF. As DNA, the CDR3 is TGTGCCAGCAGCTTAGCGCGGATCGGAAGTTCCCCCTACGAGCAGTACTTC.

The V call is TRBV7-8, the J call TRBJ1-5, with 7 bases aligning to TRBD1. Germline assignment: CDR1 SGHVS and CDR2 FQNEAQ. The CDR3 totals 15 residues. V was clipped by 7 bases and J by 3 bases; unmatched bases: 9. CDR3 bases: TGTGCCAGCACCGAGTCAGGGGGTATCAATCAGCCCCAGCATTTT. It codes for CASTESGGINQPQHF.

V gene TRBV11-2 combines with J gene TRBJ2-1, with D possibly matching TRBD2 (5 bases). Germline CDR1 SGHAT, CDR2 FQNNGV. This CDR3 has 15 residues. V was shortened by 1 base and J by 5 bases, with 12 bases between the two germline ends. The CDR3 is CASSLGGASDNEQFF. The CDR3 DNA follows: TGTGCCAGCAGCTTAGGGGGAGCCTCAGACAATGAGCAGTTCTTC.

The CDR3 DNA is TGTGCCAGCAGCTTAGTAGGCGGGAGACCCTACGAGCAGTACTTC. This codes for CASSLVGGRPYEQYF. This chain links TRBV7-9 with TRBJ2-7; 7 nucleotides match TRBD2. The CDR3 covers 15 residues. Germline V gene sequence: CDR1 SEHNR, CDR2 FQNEAQ (reference sequence). V trimming: 1 base; J trimming: 2 bases; junction bases outside the gene matches: 5.

The CDR3 loop reads CASSQDGGGTEAFF. The CDR3 DNA follows: TGCGCCAGCAGCCAAGACGGGGGGGGCACTGAAGCTTTCTTT. The V gene is TRBV4-3, the J gene TRBJ1-1; tentative D call: TRBD1 (5 bases). The CDR3 sequence is 14 residues long. Germline V gene sequence: CDR1 LGHNA, CDR2 YSLEER. Deletions cut 0 bases from V and 4 bases from J, with 9 bases between.

V gene TRBV11-2 combines with J gene TRBJ2-3; TRBD2 matches at 8 bases. Per the germline V gene, CDR1 is SGHAT and CDR2 is FQNNGV. The trim removed 1 base at V and 4 bases at J, leaving 7 bases unmatched. The CDR3 sequence is 16 residues long. CDR3 DNA sequence: TGTGCCAGCAGCTTAGGTTCAGCGGGAGAACCAGATACGCAGTATTTT. This codes for CASSLGSAGEPDTQYF. The full variable domain, completed using reference TRBV11-2 and TRBJ2-3, is EAGVAQSPRYKIIEKRQSVAFWCNPISGHATLYWYQQILGQGPKLLIQFQNNGVVDDSQLPKDRFSAERLKGVDSTLKIQPAKLEDSAVYLCASSLGSAGEPDTQYFGPGTRLTVL.

This clone was found a few times. The chain carries TRBV6-2 or TRBV6-3 and TRBJ2-1, with 11 bases identical to TRBD2. V shed 4 bases, J shed 0 bases, and the junction held 8 bases outside the gene matches. Germline values: CDR1 MNHEY, CDR2 SVGEGT. The CDR3 covers 18 residues. CDR3 region: CASSSRVAGGPSYNEQFF. The CDR3 DNA is TGTGCCAGCAGTTCCCGGGTAGCGGGAGGGCCCTCCTACAATGAGCAGTTCTTC.

The chain recombines TRBV7-2 with TRBJ2-5; the match to TRBD2 covers 16 bases. The CDR3 covers 16 residues. Looked up from germline, CDR1 is SGHTA and CDR2 is FQGNSA. Unmatched junction bases numbered 2, after V lost 2 bases and J lost 5 bases. CDR3 sequence: CASSLMGLAGGETQYF. CDR3 sequence (DNA): TGTGCCAGCAGCTTAATGGGACTAGCGGGGGGGGAGACCCAGTACTTC.

The CDR3 nucleotides are TGTGCCGTGTCGGACAACGCGAACACCGGGGAGCTGTTTTTT. Translated, it gives CAVSDNANTGELFF. The V call is TRBV11-3, the J call TRBJ2-2; D perhaps matches TRBD1 (5 bases). CDR3 size: 14 residues. With 11 bases removed from V and 0 bases from J, the gap between germline ends came to 13 bases. Germline V gene data show CDR1 as SGHNT and CDR2 as YENEEA.

The chain joins TRBV30 to TRBJ2-6, with a tentative D call TRBD2 (5 bases). The CDR3 runs to 15 residues. Germline V gene lookup returns CDR1 GTSNPN and CDR2 SVGIG (reference sequence). Deletions cut 3 bases from V and 2 bases from J, with 11 bases between. The CDR3 bases are TGTGCCTGGAGATTTAACGGGGCTGGGGCCAACGTCCTGACTTTC. The encoded protein is CAWRFNGAGANVLTF.

CDR3 nucleotide sequence: TGCGCCAGCAGCTCAGGACAGGGGGTAATAGATACGCAGTATTTT. It specifies CASSSGQGVIDTQYF. The rearrangement uses TRBV5-1 and TRBJ2-3, with 10 bases fitting TRBD1. The germline gives CDR1 SGHRS, CDR2 YFSETQ. The CDR3 has 15 amino acids. The V gene end was trimmed by 3 bases and the J gene end by 5 bases; junction bases not matched to a gene: 6.

The chain carries TRBV7-2 and TRBJ2-7; 9 nucleotides match TRBD2. The CDR3 runs 14 residues. The germline gives CDR1 SGHTA, CDR2 FQGNSA. The junction had 1 base not matched to a gene; V was cut back by 1 base and J by 3 bases. The CDR3 coding sequence is TGTGCCAGCAGCTTAGGACTAGCGGACTACGAGCAGTACTTC. Its translation: CASSLGLADYEQYF. The full variable domain, completed using reference TRBV7-2 and TRBJ2-7, is GAGVSQSPSNKVTEKGKDVELRCDPISGHTALYWYRQSLGQGLEFLIYFQGNSAPDKSGLPSDRFSAERTGGSVSTLTIQRTQQEDSAVYLCASSLGLADYEQYFGPGTRLTVT.

This chain connects TRBV7-6 to TRBJ2-3; TRBD2 matches at 13 bases. Germline V gene data show CDR1 as SGHVS and CDR2 as FNYEAQ. J lost 0 bases, V lost 8 bases, and 8 bases had no gene match. This CDR3 region has 17 residues. The CDR3 nucleotides are TGTGCCAGCCGATCACTAGCGGGAGGGCATAGCACAGATACGCAGTATTTT. Translation gives CASRSLAGGHSTDTQYF. Full variable domain (remainder filled in from reference TRBV7-6 and TRBJ2-3): GAGVSQSPRYKVTKRGQDVALRCDPISGHVSLYWYRQALGQGPEFLTYFNYEAQQDKSGLPNDRFSAERPEGSISTLTIQRTEQRDSAMYRCASRSLAGGHSTDTQYFGPGTRLTVL.

CDR3 sequence reads: CASFRDRGRSNTEAFF. CDR3 bases: TGTGCCAGCTTCCGGGACAGGGGACGGAGTAACACTGAAGCTTTCTTT. The V and J genes are TRBV27 and TRBJ1-1, with 10 nucleotides matching TRBD1. Per germline, CDR1 MNHEY and CDR2 SMNVEV (reference sequence). J was trimmed by 2 bases and V by 8 bases; bases with no gene match: 11. The CDR3 contains 16 residues.

This chain connects TRBV4-1 to TRBJ2-5, with 9 bases lining up with TRBD2. Germline assignment: CDR1 MGHRA and CDR2 YSYEKL. The CDR3 has 18 residues. V was pared by 1 base and J by 1 base, with 10 bases of the junction left unmatched. CDR3 in DNA: TGCGCCAGCAGCCAAGTAAAATCGCTAGCGGGACTCCAAGAGACCCAGTACTTC. It yields the protein CASSQVKSLAGLQETQYF.

The genes are TRBV4-1 and TRBJ1-6; the D is unclear. The CDR3 is 17 amino acids. Germline V gene data show CDR1 as MGHRA and CDR2 as YSYEKL. V lost 4 bases and J 7 bases, leaving 20 bases between the germline ends. This CDR3 reads CASSRTTGAGYNSPLHF. The CDR3 DNA reads TGCGCCAGCAGCCGGACCACGGGAGCAGGTTACAATTCACCCCTCCACTTT.

V is TRBV4-1 and J is TRBJ2-7; 10 nucleotides align to TRBD1. Germline V gene lookup returns CDR1 MGHRA and CDR2 YSYEKL. The CDR3 extends over 14 amino acids. The V gene end was trimmed by 3 bases and the J gene end by 5 bases; junction bases not matched to a gene: 4. The CDR3 DNA sequence: TGCGCCAGCAGCCAGCCGACAGGGGGCGACGAGCAGTACTTC. It codes for CASSQPTGGDEQYF.

This chain connects TRBV7-2 to TRBJ2-7; D perhaps matches TRBD1 (6 bases). The CDR3 is 16 residues long. Germline V gene lookup returns CDR1 SGHTA and CDR2 FQGNSA. The germline V and J ends were trimmed by 2 bases and 4 bases, with 18 bases remaining between them. The CDR3 is CASSLSSTGWGYEQYF. DNA of the CDR3: TGTGCCAGCAGCTTATCTTCGACAGGCTGGGGTTACGAGCAGTACTTC.

The chain has TRBV18 and TRBJ2-1; 7 positions agree with TRBD1. After removal of 5 bases from V and 0 bases from J, the junction contained 4 bases not matched to a gene. The CDR3 has 15 amino acids. CDR1 and CDR2 (germline): KGHSH, LQKENI. The CDR3, as DNA: TGTGCCAGCTCAACAGGGGTGGGCTCCTACAATGAGCAGTTCTTC. It translates to CASSTGVGSYNEQFF.

Only a few counts were recorded for this clone. J is TRBJ2-5 and V is TRBV3-1 (or the pseudogene TRBV3-2); perhaps TRBD2 as D (5 bases). The germline CDR1 and CDR2 sequences are LGHDT and YNNKEL (reference sequence). V was cut by 1 base and J by 5 bases, with 5 bases left in between. CDR3 length equals 12 residues. The CDR3 region has the DNA TGTGCCAGCAGCCAAGGAGGGGAGACCCAGTACTTC. Protein: CASSQGGETQYF.

V gene TRBV3-1 (or the pseudogene TRBV3-2) combines with J gene TRBJ1-1, with a possible D match to TRBD1 (6 bases). Trimming took 4 bases from V and 3 from J, leaving 18 bases between them. The CDR3 totals 16 residues. The germline CDR1 and CDR2 sequences are LGHDT and YNNKEL (reference sequence). CDR3 residues: CASSRDRPGADTEAFF. DNA for the CDR3: TGTGCCAGCAGCCGTGATAGGCCAGGGGCTGACACTGAAGCTTTCTTT.

The rearrangement joins TRBV29-1 to TRBJ1-4; possibly TRBD1 for D (6 bases). In germline, CDR1 is SQVTM, CDR2 ANQGSEA. The CDR3 is made up of 14 amino acids. The germline V and J ends were trimmed by 2 bases and 6 bases, with 13 bases remaining between them. CDR3 amino acids: CSVEQGSGDEKLFF. The CDR3 DNA reads as TGCAGCGTTGAACAGGGGAGCGGGGATGAAAAACTGTTTTTT.

V usage is TRBV30 and J usage is TRBJ2-1; tentatively, D is TRBD1 (6 bases). Between the trimmed V and J ends, which lost 1 base and 2 bases, there was a span of 6 bases. Per the germline V gene, CDR1 is GTSNPN and CDR2 is SVGIG (reference sequence). This CDR3 is built from 13 residues. CDR3 coding DNA: TGTGCCTGGAGTGGACAGGCCTACAATGAGCAGTTCTTC. It yields the protein CAWSGQAYNEQFF. Full variable domain (outside the CDR3, taken from reference TRBV30 and TRBJ2-1): SQTIHQWPATLVQPVGSPLSLECTVEGTSNPNLYWYRQAAGRGLQLLFYSVGIGQISSEVPQNLSASRPQDRQFILSSKKLLLSDSGFYLCAWSGQAYNEQFFGPGTRLTVL.